One and the same sample provided the 27 T cell receptor beta chains below, sequenced in a study of T cells in Graves' hyperthyroidism and ophthalmopathy. TCR beta CDR3 region amplification was performed from RNA transcripts. HTBI primers were the set used in a first-round RT-PCR of the TCR CDR3. One entry per CDR3 protein results from TCRdb running MiXCR on the multiplex PCR reads. Among under 300,000 distinct CDR3 sequences listed, roughly 15% were seen once. The specimen was blood. The receptors stem from a woman aged 40 to 50 with Graves' hyperthyroidism that later progressed to Graves' ophthalmopathy.

This clonotype was counted ten times or more. This chain connects TRBV5-4 to TRBJ2-7, with a weak D call TRBD2 (8 bases). Germline V gene data show CDR1 as SGHNT and CDR2 as YYREEE (reference sequence). The CDR3 covers 15 residues. Trimming took 4 bases from V and 3 from J, leaving 17 bases between them. The CDR3 bases are TGTGCCAGCAGCCCGGGAGGGGGCGTCCTCTACGAGCAGTACTTC. It yields the protein CASSPGGGVLYEQYF. The whole variable domain, filled in from reference TRBV5-4 and TRBJ2-7, reads ETGVTQSPTHLIKTRGQQVTLRCSSQSGHNTVSWYQQALGQGPQFIFQYYREEENGRGNFPPRFSGLQFPNYSSELNVNALELDDSALYLCASSPGGGVLYEQYFGPGTRLTVT.

This clonotype has at least ten counts. The chain carries TRBV11-2 and TRBJ2-1; 11 nucleotides align to TRBD2. The CDR3 consists of 19 residues. Germline trimming cut 5 bases from V and 9 bases from J; bases unmatched to any gene: 21. CDR1 is SGHAT, CDR2 FQNNGV, per germline. The CDR3 reads CASSLHPGTGLAGTGEQFF. DNA for the CDR3: TGTGCCAGCAGCCTCCACCCGGGCACAGGACTAGCGGGTACGGGTGAGCAGTTCTTC.

This clonotype has ten or more counts. V usage is TRBV20-1 and J usage is TRBJ1-5; 9 nucleotides line up with TRBD1. CDR3 length: 16 amino acids. Germline trimming cut 2 bases from V and 0 bases from J; bases unmatched to any gene: 5. In germline, CDR1 is DFQATT, CDR2 SNEGSKA (reference sequence). The CDR3 sequence: CSARLGTGYSNQPQHF. DNA for the CDR3: TGCAGTGCTAGACTAGGGACAGGGTATAGCAATCAGCCCCAGCATTTT.

This clonotype was seen only a few times. This chain uses TRBV18 with TRBJ1-1, with D tentatively TRBD1 (6 bases). CDR1 is KGHSH, CDR2 LQKENI, per germline. V was trimmed by 2 bases and J by 7 bases, leaving 14 bases between them. The CDR3 covers 14 residues. In nucleotides, the CDR3 is TGTGCCAGCTCACCAAAGACAGGCGGATTTGAAGCTTTCTTT. This gives the protein CASSPKTGGFEAFF.

The CDR3 protein is CASSPGWDRQETQYF. In DNA form, the CDR3 reads TGTGCCAGCTCACCTGGCTGGGATCGGCAAGAGACCCAGTACTTC. The gene calls are TRBV18 and TRBJ2-5; D uncertain. The CDR3 extends over 15 amino acids. Germline V gene sequence: CDR1 KGHSH, CDR2 LQKENI. V was clipped by 3 bases and J by 2 bases, with 13 bases between them.

This clonotype was detected many times. The V call is TRBV4-1, the J call TRBJ1-2; the D gene is possibly TRBD1 (6 bases). The CDR3 extends over 15 amino acids. Germline CDR1 reads MGHRA; CDR2 reads YSYEKL. Between the trimmed V and J ends, which lost 4 bases and 8 bases, there was a span of 20 bases. The CDR3 here is CASSRVSTGQLGYTF. The CDR3 bases are TGCGCCAGCAGCCGAGTCTCGACAGGCCAGCTCGGCTACACCTTC.

The table lists this clonotype with many counts. A much bigger clone sits one base away, suggesting this may be a read error. CDR3 nucleotides: TGTGCCAGCAGTTTTGCGGGAGGGACAGATACGCAGTATTTT. It is translated as CASSFAGGTDTQYF. This sequence joins TRBV28 and TRBJ2-3; 9 bases line up with TRBD2. V gave up 3 bases and J gave up 3 bases; unmatched junction bases: 1. There are 14 residues in the CDR3. CDR1 MDHEN and CDR2 SYDVKM come from the germline V gene.

This chain connects TRBV6-1 to TRBJ2-5, with 9 positions matching TRBD2. The germline V gene encodes CDR1 MNHNS and CDR2 SASEGT. V lost 10 bases, J lost 4 bases, and 10 bases stayed unmatched. This CDR3 is 14 amino acids long. For the CDR3, the DNA is TGTGCCATCGCACGCGCGGGAGGGCTAGAGACCCAGTACTTC. This codes for CAIARAGGLETQYF.

This clonotype was seen at least ten times. The chain links TRBV12-3 or TRBV12-4 to TRBJ2-2; 13 nucleotides agree with TRBD2. After removal of 4 bases from V and 0 bases from J, the junction contained 11 bases not matched to a gene. This CDR3 has 20 amino acids. CDR3 protein: CASSSSVRGLAGANTGELFF. Here the CDR3 DNA reads TGTGCCAGCAGTTCAAGCGTTCGAGGACTAGCGGGAGCGAACACCGGGGAGCTGTTTTTT.

Comments on this clonotype: One junction end disagrees with the germline gene, perhaps due to a read error. This chain uses TRBV5-1 with TRBJ1-2; 9 positions match TRBD1. Germline V gene data show CDR1 as SGHRS and CDR2 as YFSETQ. This CDR3 comprises 16 residues. The CDR3 bases are TGCGCCAGCAGCTGGGCCGGGACAGGGAACAACTATGGCTACGCCTTC. This codes for CASSWAGTGNNYGYAF.

This clonotype was seen a handful of times. The J gene is TRBJ2-7, the V gene TRBV7-9, with no clear D. V shed 0 bases and J shed 0 bases, with 12 bases lying between them. This CDR3 has 16 residues. CDR1 and CDR2 (germline): SEHNR, FQNEAQ (reference sequence). The CDR3 nucleotides read TGTGCCAGCAGCTTAGCGGGCGGTAGGAGCTCCTACGAGCAGTACTTC. Protein sequence: CASSLAGGRSSYEQYF.

V gene TRBV6-9 combines with J gene TRBJ1-1; TRBD1 is a possible D gene (5 bases). The CDR3 sequence is 14 residues long. Per germline, CDR1 MNHGY and CDR2 SVAAGI. Trimming took off 3 bases at V and 1 base at J, with 9 bases between the two ends. CDR3 sequence: CASSYGGENTEAFF. The DNA of the CDR3 is TGTGCCAGCAGTTACGGAGGGGAGAACACTGAAGCTTTCTTT.

This clonotype was observed at least ten times. The CDR3 nucleotides are TGTGCCAGCAGTTTCGGGACAGGGGACCTCGACGGTGAAAAACTGTTTTTT. It specifies CASSFGTGDLDGEKLFF. The chain joins TRBV25-1 to TRBJ1-4; 10 bases match TRBD1. V was clipped by 5 bases and J by 7 bases; unmatched bases: 13. Germline assignment: CDR1 MGHDK and CDR2 SYGVNS. This CDR3 has 17 residues.

This clonotype was seen many times. This sequence joins TRBV7-8 and TRBJ2-3, with D uncertain. Looked up from germline, CDR1 is SGHVS and CDR2 is FQNEAQ. The CDR3 extends over 13 amino acids. V lost 3 bases, J lost 6 bases, and 10 bases lay in between. This CDR3 reads CASSFYLGDTQYF. The CDR3 DNA is TGTGCCAGCAGCTTCTACTTGGGGGATACGCAGTATTTT. The entire variable domain, with the rest obtained from reference TRBV7-8 and TRBJ2-3, is as follows: GAGVSQSPRYKVAKRGQDVALRCDPISGHVSLFWYQQALGQGPEFLTYFQNEAQLDKSGLPSDRFFAERPEGSVSTLKIQRTQQEDSAVYLCASSFYLGDTQYFGPGTRLTVL.

This clonotype was detected many times. The V call is TRBV7-9, the J call TRBJ2-1; D is ambiguous. With 5 bases removed from V and 0 bases from J, the gap between germline ends came to 14 bases. The CDR3 spans 16 residues. The germline V gene encodes CDR1 SEHNR and CDR2 FQNEAQ (reference sequence). The CDR3 reads CASSGQRSPSYNEQFF. The CDR3 coding sequence is TGTGCCAGCAGCGGTCAACGGAGTCCCTCCTACAATGAGCAGTTCTTC.

This clonotype was recorded many times. This chain uses TRBV28 with TRBJ2-2; 7 nucleotides match TRBD1. The germline V gene has CDR1 MDHEN and CDR2 SYDVKM. The CDR3 runs 16 residues. Trimming took 8 bases from V and 4 from J; bases not matched to a gene: 13. Here the CDR3 DNA reads TGTGCCAGCGCTAATGCCGGGACAGCAACCACCGGGGAGCTGTTTTTT. This translates into CASANAGTATTGELFF.

This clonotype was seen many times. The rearrangement joins TRBV7-8 to TRBJ2-3; D unresolved. Germline CDR1 reads SGHVS; CDR2 reads FQNEAQ. This CDR3 spans 15 amino acids. Trimming removed 8 bases at V and 1 base at J, with 16 bases between. The CDR3 loop is CASERFRQRTDTQYF. The CDR3, as DNA: TGTGCCAGCGAACGTTTCCGGCAGCGCACAGATACGCAGTATTTT.

This clonotype was seen a few times. V and J are TRBV18 and TRBJ1-5, with TRBD1 matching 7 bases. The junction had 10 bases not matched to a gene; V was cut back by 3 bases and J by 2 bases. CDR1 and CDR2 from the germline V gene are KGHSH and LQKENI. This CDR3 comprises 17 residues. The CDR3 sequence is CASSPLQGSVGNQPQHF. Written as DNA, the CDR3 is TGTGCCAGCTCACCGCTACAGGGGAGTGTGGGCAATCAGCCCCAGCATTTT.

Notes on this clonotype: As the CDR3 is not closed by the conserved phenylalanine or tryptophan, this likely results from a read error. Because the CDR3's place on the DNA is in doubt, the DNA is left out and the CDR3 is given as listed by TCRdb. The chain has TRBV11-1 and TRBJ2-2. The CDR3 is 15 amino acids long, termini counted. The V gene's germline CDR1 is SGHAT and CDR2 FQDESV (reference sequence). The CDR3: CASSLGGTNTGEPFV.

This clonotype was detected ten times or more. V gene TRBV28 combines with J gene TRBJ2-2; D may be TRBD1 (6 bases). V was trimmed by 4 bases and J by 6 bases, leaving 9 bases between them. Germline-derived CDR1 and CDR2 are MDHEN and SYDVKM. The CDR3 runs to 13 residues. DNA of the CDR3: TGTGCCAGCAGTTCGACAGGTCCCGGGGAGCTGTTTTTT. Residues: CASSSTGPGELFF.

This clonotype was picked up many times. The chain has TRBV30 and TRBJ1-5; no clear D. Germline CDR1 reads GTSNPN; CDR2 reads SVGIG (reference sequence). Deletions cut 2 bases from V and 3 bases from J, with 11 bases between. The CDR3 runs 14 residues. The CDR3 here is CAWSLLGNNQPQHF. The DNA for the CDR3 is TGTGCCTGGAGTTTATTGGGGAACAATCAGCCCCAGCATTTT. Complete variable domain (other parts from reference TRBV30 and TRBJ1-5): SQTIHQWPATLVQPVGSPLSLECTVEGTSNPNLYWYRQAAGRGLQLLFYSVGIGQISSEVPQNLSASRPQDRQFILSSKKLLLSDSGFYLCAWSLLGNNQPQHFGDGTRLSIL.

This clonotype was observed at least ten times. This rearrangement joins TRBV2 to TRBJ2-6; 9 positions agree with TRBD1. The germline gives CDR1 SNHLY, CDR2 FYNNEI. CDR3 length equals 21 residues. Germline trimming cut 6 bases from V and 4 bases from J; bases unmatched to any gene: 22. The chain's CDR3 is CASRRRVPMRTGDGGANVLTF. For the CDR3, the DNA is TGTGCCAGCAGACGCCGTGTCCCGATGAGGACAGGGGATGGCGGGGCCAACGTCCTGACTTTC.

At least ten counts were recorded for this clonotype. V and J are TRBV20-1 and TRBJ1-2; D is perhaps TRBD1 (5 bases). Germline V gene lookup returns CDR1 DFQATT and CDR2 SNEGSKA (reference sequence). Trimming pared 5 bases from V and 0 bases from J, leaving 16 bases between. This CDR3 is built from 15 residues. CDR3 bases: TGCAGTGCTCCTGCTGGGCCGGGGGCTAACTATGGCTACACCTTC. It encodes CSAPAGPGANYGYTF.

This chain connects TRBV20-1 to TRBJ1-1; 7 bases agree with TRBD1. V was pared by 1 base and J by 3 bases, with 8 bases of the junction left unmatched. The CDR3 extends over 15 amino acids. The germline V gene encodes CDR1 DFQATT and CDR2 SNEGSKA (reference sequence). Here the CDR3 DNA reads TGCAGTGCTAGAGGCACGAGGGGGCCTGACACTGAAGCTTTCTTT. Translating it yields CSARGTRGPDTEAFF.

Ten or more counts support this clonotype. The V call is TRBV27, the J call TRBJ2-1, with TRBD2 matching over 11 bases. CDR1 is MNHEY, CDR2 SMNVEV, per germline (reference sequence). The CDR3 is made up of 15 amino acids. J was trimmed by 3 bases and V by 4 bases; bases with no gene match: 2. This CDR3 is CASSSTSGGYNEQFF. The CDR3 DNA reads TGTGCCAGCAGTTCCACTAGCGGGGGCTACAATGAGCAGTTCTTC.

The chain links TRBV5-1 to TRBJ2-1; 8 nucleotides match TRBD2. Losses at the gene ends were 2 bases for V and 8 bases for J; bases not matched to a gene: 9. The V gene's germline CDR1 is SGHRS and CDR2 YFSETQ. The CDR3 spans 15 residues. This CDR3 is CASSFQPGLVYEQFF. CDR3 nucleotides: TGCGCCAGCAGCTTTCAACCGGGACTAGTCTATGAGCAGTTCTTC. The entire variable domain, with the rest obtained from reference TRBV5-1 and TRBJ2-1, is as follows: KAGVTQTPRYLIKTRGQQVTLSCSPISGHRSVSWYQQTPGQGLQFLFEYFSETQRNKGNFPGRFSGRQFSNSRSEMNVSTLELGDSALYLCASSFQPGLVYEQFFGPGTRLTVL.

This clonotype was seen at least ten times. The V gene is TRBV10-3, the J gene TRBJ2-2, with 7 bases aligning to TRBD1. Trimming at V came to 6 bases and at J to 8 bases, leaving 12 bases not matched to a gene. This CDR3 has 15 residues. Germline CDR1 is ENHRY and CDR2 is SYGVKD. The CDR3 DNA reads TGTGCCATCAGGGGACAGCTGGATGCTGGGGGGGAGCTGTTTTTT. It translates to CAIRGQLDAGGELFF.